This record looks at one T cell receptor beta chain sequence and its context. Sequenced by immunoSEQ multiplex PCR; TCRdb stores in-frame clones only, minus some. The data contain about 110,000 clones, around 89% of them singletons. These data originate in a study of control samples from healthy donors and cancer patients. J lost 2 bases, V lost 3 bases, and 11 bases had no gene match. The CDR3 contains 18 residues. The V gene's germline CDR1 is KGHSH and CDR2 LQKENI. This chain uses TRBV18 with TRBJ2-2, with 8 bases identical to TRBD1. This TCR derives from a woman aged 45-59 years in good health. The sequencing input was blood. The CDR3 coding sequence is TGTGCCAGCTCACCCGAGTTAAGGACAGGGATCAACACCGGGGAGCTGTTTTTT. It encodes CASSPELRTGINTGELFF.